This T cell receptor (beta chain) was observed in a study of graft-versus-host responses after intestinal transplantation. Study details: Following induction with anti-thymocyte globulin, all recipients were given tacrolimus and steroids for about three years.

Study-level findings and limits: Early post-transplant HvG declines showed an association with peak circulating GvH clone levels. Within the allografts of patients who had graft-donor T cell macrochimerism, graft-versus-host to host-versus-graft clonal ratios were high.

The CDR3 contains 14 residues. Germline values: CDR1 SGHNT, CDR2 YYREEE (reference sequence). Trimming took 3 bases from V and 2 from J; bases not matched to a gene: 3. This clone occurred once. The antigen is unknown. Measured with immunoSEQ multiplex PCR; TCRdb has only the in-frame clones, and not every one. The sample has about 130,000 clones; approximately 91% are singletons. The chain recombines TRBV5-4 with TRBJ2-3; TRBD1 aligns across 7 bases. The sample in question was unstimulated CD4+ T cells sorted from spleen or lymph node cells, obtained before intestinal transplant. The TCR comes from a human donor who received an intestinal transplant. CDR3 nucleotides: TGTGCCAGCAGCTCAACAGGGGTCACAGATACGCAGTATTTT. Its translation is CASSSTGVTDTQYF.